Listed below are T cell receptor beta chains from one sample, sequenced in a study of blood T cell repertoires in COVID-19. Libraries were prepared by immunoSEQ multiplex PCR; TCRdb keeps only in-frame clonotypes and omits some of them. The sample consists of roughly 300,000 clones, 80% to 90% of them appearing once. Material: PBMCs or T cells enriched from blood (not recorded which). The source of these receptors is a man aged 30 to 45 who had recovered from COVID-19. CDR3s include the opening cysteine and the closing phenylalanine or tryptophan. A D gene is named only where the DNA matches it firmly.

D,J,V,DNA,CDR3
TRBD2,TRBJ2-7,TRBV5-1,TGCGCCAGCAGAGCCGGGACTAGCTCTTTCGAGCAGTACTTC,CASRAGTSSFEQYF
.,TRBJ1-1,TRBV6-4,TGTGCCAGCAGGGCGGATGGCACTGAAGCTTTCTTT,CASRADGTEAFF
.,TRBJ1-5,TRBV9,TGTGCCAGCAGCCGAGACCCGGGATCAAATCAGCCCCAGCATTTT,CASSRDPGSNQPQHF
TRBD2,TRBJ2-5,TRBV27,TGTGCCAGCAGTTCCCTTAAGCTAGCGGGAGTATCGGAGACCCAGTACTTC,CASSSLKLAGVSETQYF
.,TRBJ2-4,TRBV19,TGTGCCAGTAGTCTAAAGGAAGAGGTGTTAATAGCCAAAAACATTCAGTACTTC,CASSLKEEVLIAKNIQYF
.,TRBJ2-3,TRBV11-2,TGTGCCAGCAGCTTTAGCGGTTGGCCAGATACGCAGTATTTT,CASSFSGWPDTQYF
.,TRBJ2-3,TRBV29-1,TGCAGCGTCCAAAGGACGGGACGGGACTCCACAGATACGCAGTATTTT,CSVQRTGRDSTDTQYF
.,TRBJ1-6,TRBV5-1,TGCGCCAGCAGCTTGAGGGAGATCGGTTCACCCCTCCACTTT,CASSLREIGSPLHF
.,TRBJ1-5,TRBV5-1,TGCGCCAGCAGCTCGGACGGGGTGAATCAGCCCCAGCATTTT,CASSSDGVNQPQHF
.,TRBJ2-7,TRBV3-1/TRBV3-2,TGTGCCAGCAGCCCAGCAAAGGTAGGAGGGTACGAGCAGTACTTC,CASSPAKVGGYEQYF